These T cell receptor beta chains were read from a single sample in a study of radiation and T cells in renal cell carcinoma. TCRdb's table, derived via immunoSEQ multiplex PCR, lists solely in-frame clones and lacks some. The sample includes approximately 140,000 clones, roughly 85% of them seen just once. The material sequenced was blood, taken from a patient whose treatment included radiotherapy and nephrectomy. Source of these receptors: a woman aged 50 to 60 with renal cell carcinoma. Both conserved end residues are part of each CDR3. The order of the fields is J gene, D gene, clone size, V gene, CDR3 DNA, CDR3 protein. A D gene is named only where the DNA matches it firmly. Clone size is stated in some rows and not others, as once, few, many or a class when expanded.

TRBJ1-1 | . | . | TRBV27 | TGTGCCAGCAGTCCGACAGAGAACACTGAAGCTTTCTTT | CASSPTENTEAFF
TRBJ1-4 | . | . | TRBV7-9 | TGTGCCAGCAGCTTACCCACGCTTGCCGCAACTAATGAAAAACTGTTTTTT | CASSLPTLAATNEKLFF
TRBJ2-7 | . | . | TRBV25-1 | TGTGCCAGCAGTGAGGGTTGGAGAGCCTACGAGCAGTACTTC | CASSEGWRAYEQYF
TRBJ1-1 | . | . | TRBV19 | TGTGCCAGTAGTATCACAGGAATGGGTTTCTCCGATGAAGCTTTCTTT | CASSITGMGFSDEAFF
TRBJ2-3 | . | once | TRBV5-4 | TGTGCCAGCAGCTTGGTCGGTGGCAGCACAGATACGCAGTATTTT | CASSLVGGSTDTQYF
TRBJ1-1 | TRBD1 | . | TRBV10-1 | TGCGCCAGCAGTGTGGGACAGGGGGTTGGTGAAGCTTTCTTT | CASSVGQGVGEAFF
TRBJ2-1 | . | . | TRBV21-1 | TGTGCCAGCAGCAAAGAGTCAGGGGTGGGGAATGAGCAGTTCTTC | CASSKESGVGNEQFF
TRBJ1-2 | . | . | TRBV7-9 | TGTGCCAGCAGCCCCTCCGAGTGGGGCCATGGCTACACCTTC | CASSPSEWGHGYTF
TRBJ1-6 | . | . | TRBV30 | TGTGCCGGGCAGGGCCTTATTAATTCACCCCTCCACTTT | CAGQGLINSPLHF
TRBJ1-2 | TRBD1 | . | TRBV29-1 | TGCAGCGACCGACAGGGGACGAGCTATGGCTACACCTTC | CSDRQGTSYGYTF
TRBJ1-1 | TRBD1 | . | TRBV28 | TGTGCCAGCAAGAGACAGGGGGCGATGAACACTGAAGCTTTCTTT | CASKRQGAMNTEAFF
TRBJ2-7 | . | . | TRBV5-1 | TGCGCCAGCAGCAAAGGGGACGCGAACTACGAGCAGTACTTC | CASSKGDANYEQYF
TRBJ2-2 | TRBD1 | . | TRBV23-1 | TGCGCCTGCACAACAGGGGGTCCGAACACCGGGGAGCTGTTTTTT | CACTTGGPNTGELFF
TRBJ1-5 | TRBD1 | few | TRBV18 | TGTGCCAGCTCCGGACAGGGCAATCAGCCCCAGCATTTT | CASSGQGNQPQHF
TRBJ1-3 | . | . | TRBV30 | TGTGCCCGTAGACCGGGCCCCTCTGGAAACACCATATATTTT | CARRPGPSGNTIYF
TRBJ2-1 | . | . | TRBV30 | TGTGCCTGGAAAAGTCCCCAGGGCGGGAATGAGCAGTTCTTC | CAWKSPQGGNEQFF
TRBJ2-6 | . | . | TRBV18 | TGTGCCAGCTCACCAATTGTCCAGGTCGAAGCTGGGGCCAACGTCCTGACTTTC | CASSPIVQVEAGANVLTF
TRBJ2-3 | . | . | TRBV29-1 | TGCAAAAGCGGGGGCGGGGGACAGCCAGAACCATCTAGCACAGATACGCAGTATTTT | CKSGGGGQPEPSSTDTQYF
TRBJ2-7 | . | . | TRBV4-3 | TGCGCCAGCAGCCAAGAAAACCGGGGCCGAGAGCAGTACTTC | CASSQENRGREQYF
TRBJ2-1 | . | . | TRBV4-3 | TGCGCCAGCAGCCCCGCGAGAGACAATGAGCAGTTCTTC | CASSPARDNEQFF
TRBJ1-1 | . | . | TRBV29-1 | TGCAGCGTTGAAGTGGGGGGCACTGAAGCTTTCTTT | CSVEVGGTEAFF
TRBJ2-7 | . | . | TRBV5-1 | TGCGCCAGCAGCAGGAGGGACATCACCTACGAGCAGTACTTC | CASSRRDITYEQYF
TRBJ1-6 | TRBD1 | . | TRBV9 | TGTGCCAGCAGCCCCCCGGGACAGGGGACTTCACCCCTCCACTTT | CASSPPGQGTSPLHF
TRBJ2-7 | TRBD1 | . | TRBV25-1 | TGTGCCAGCAGTGCAATGGAGGACAGGGATTACGAGCAGTACTTC | CASSAMEDRDYEQYF
TRBJ1-5 | . | . | TRBV30 | TGTGCCTGGAGTGTAGGTAGTACACCCAATCAGCCCCAGCATTTT | CAWSVGSTPNQPQHF
TRBJ1-2 | TRBD1 | few | TRBV25-1 | TGTGCCAGCAGTGGCTCTGCAGGGGGGTTCGGCTACACCTTC | CASSGSAGGFGYTF
TRBJ1-3 | . | . | TRBV2 | TGTGCCAGCAGGAGACCCGGGACAAACTCTGGAAACACCATATATTTT | CASRRPGTNSGNTIYF
TRBJ1-1 | . | . | TRBV10-3 | TGTGCCATCAGTGAGTCTGGCAGATTAAAAAACACTGAAGCTTTCTTT | CAISESGRLKNTEAFF
TRBJ2-5 | . | once | TRBV18 | TGTGCCAGCTCAGCCGGGGCCAGAGAAGAGACCCAGTACTTC | CASSAGAREETQYF
TRBJ1-5 | . | . | TRBV5-6 | TGTGCCAGCAGCCTGGGGGCCGGGACGGTGAACAATCAGCCCCAGCATTTT | CASSLGAGTVNNQPQHF
TRBJ2-5 | . | . | TRBV6-5 | TGTGCCAGCAGTTACTCGAACAGACGTGGAAAGACCCAGTACTTC | CASSYSNRRGKTQYF
TRBJ2-7 | . | . | TRBV7-3 | TGTGCCAGCAGCTTAAGTTATCTTAGTTCCTACGAGCAGTACTTC | CASSLSYLSSYEQYF
TRBJ2-1 | TRBD1 | . | TRBV5-6 | TGTGCCAGCAGCTTGGCCATAAGGACAGGGGTCAATGAGCAGTTCTTC | CASSLAIRTGVNEQFF
TRBJ1-3 | TRBD1 | . | TRBV7-2 | TGTGCCAGCAGCCCGGGACAGGGATCCTCCGGAAACACCATATATTTT | CASSPGQGSSGNTIYF
TRBJ1-3 | . | . | TRBV4-2 | TGTGCCAGCAGCCAAGACTTGACTACTGGAAACACCATATATTTT | CASSQDLTTGNTIYF
TRBJ2-7 | TRBD1 | . | TRBV4-1 | TGCGCCAGCAGCCAAGAATACCTCCCGGACAGGATATTTGTGCAGTACTTC | CASSQEYLPDRIFVQYF
TRBJ2-7 | TRBD2 | . | TRBV7-2 | TGTGCCAGCAGCCCAGACGGTACTAGCGGAGCCTACGAGCAGTACTTC | CASSPDGTSGAYEQYF
TRBJ1-5 | . | once | TRBV4-1 | TGCGCCAGCAGCCAAGATCGCGGATATGATCCCCAGCATTTT | CASSQDRGYDPQHF
TRBJ1-5 | . | few | TRBV19 | TGTGCCAGTAGCCTTCAGGGAGGCAATCAGCCCCAGCATTTT | CASSLQGGNQPQHF